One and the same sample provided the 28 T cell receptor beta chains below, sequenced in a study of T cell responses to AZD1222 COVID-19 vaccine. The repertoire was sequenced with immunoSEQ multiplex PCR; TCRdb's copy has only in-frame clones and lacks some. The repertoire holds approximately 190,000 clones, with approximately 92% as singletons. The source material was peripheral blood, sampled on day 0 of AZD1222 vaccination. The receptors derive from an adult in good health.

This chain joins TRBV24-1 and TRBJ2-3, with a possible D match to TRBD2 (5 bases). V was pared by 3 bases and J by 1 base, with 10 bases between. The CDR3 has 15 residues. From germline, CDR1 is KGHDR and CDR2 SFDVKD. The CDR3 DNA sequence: TGTGCCACCAGTGATGCGTGGCGGGGCACAGATACGCAGTATTTT. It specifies CATSDAWRGTDTQYF.

Here the CDR3 reads CASSKTGFTEAFF. CDR3 sequence (DNA): TGTGCCAGCAGTAAAACAGGGTTCACTGAAGCTTTCTTT. The chain carries TRBV12-3 or TRBV12-4 and TRBJ1-1; maybe TRBD1 (6 bases). Between the trimmed V and J ends, which lost 5 bases and 4 bases, there was a span of 11 bases. CDR3 length equals 13 residues.

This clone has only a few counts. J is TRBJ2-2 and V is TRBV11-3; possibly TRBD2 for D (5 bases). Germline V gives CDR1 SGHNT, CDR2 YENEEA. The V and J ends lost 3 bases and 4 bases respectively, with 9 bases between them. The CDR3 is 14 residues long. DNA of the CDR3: TGTGCCAGCAGCTTCTCTACTAGCACCGGGGAGCTGTTTTTT. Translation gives CASSFSTSTGELFF.

The CDR3 nucleotides are TGTGCCAGCAGCCAAAAGCTACTCGGGGGCCCGTACCAAGAGACCCAGTACTTC. Its protein is CASSQKLLGGPYQETQYF. The chain uses TRBV3-1 (or the pseudogene TRBV3-2) and TRBJ2-5; D possibly matches TRBD1 or TRBD2 (6 bases each). CDR3 length: 18 amino acids. V was clipped by 2 bases and J by 0 bases, with 19 bases between them. Germline V gives CDR1 LGHDT, CDR2 YNNKEL (reference sequence).

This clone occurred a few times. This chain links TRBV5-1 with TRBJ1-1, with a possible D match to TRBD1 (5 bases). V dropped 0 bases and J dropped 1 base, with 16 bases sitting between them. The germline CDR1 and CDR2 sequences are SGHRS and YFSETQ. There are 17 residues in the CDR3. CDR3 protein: CASSLAAGRPGNTEAFF. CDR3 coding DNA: TGCGCCAGCAGCTTGGCGGCAGGGCGCCCCGGGAACACTGAAGCTTTCTTT.

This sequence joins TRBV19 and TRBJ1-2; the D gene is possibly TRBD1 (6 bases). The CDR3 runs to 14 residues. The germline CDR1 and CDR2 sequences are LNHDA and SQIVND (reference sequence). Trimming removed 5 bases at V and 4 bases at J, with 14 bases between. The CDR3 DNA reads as TGTGCCAGTAGTGGGCCGGGACACGGCTATGGCTACACCTTC. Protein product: CASSGPGHGYGYTF.

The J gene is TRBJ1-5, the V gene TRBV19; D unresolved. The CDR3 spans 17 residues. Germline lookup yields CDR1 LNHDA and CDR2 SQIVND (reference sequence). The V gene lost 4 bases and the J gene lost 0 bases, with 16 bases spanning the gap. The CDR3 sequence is CASSNGIQINSNQPQHF. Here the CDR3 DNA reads TGTGCCAGTAGTAATGGTATTCAAATCAATAGCAATCAGCCCCAGCATTTT.

The CDR3 DNA reads TGTGCCAGCAATCTGGGGGATTCAGATACCTTTATGAACACTGAAGCTTTCTTT. Protein product: CASNLGDSDTFMNTEAFF. J is TRBJ1-1 and V is TRBV7-2, with a weak D call TRBD1 (5 bases). Germline V lookup: CDR1 SGHTA, CDR2 FQGNSA. This CDR3 is built from 18 residues. The V and J ends lost 7 bases and 0 bases respectively, with 24 bases between them.

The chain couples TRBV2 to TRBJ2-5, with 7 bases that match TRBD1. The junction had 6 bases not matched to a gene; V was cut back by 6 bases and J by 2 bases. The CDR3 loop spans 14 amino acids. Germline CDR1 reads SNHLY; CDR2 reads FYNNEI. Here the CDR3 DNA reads TGTGCCAGCAGATCGGGACAGAGACAAGAGACCCAGTACTTC. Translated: CASRSGQRQETQYF.

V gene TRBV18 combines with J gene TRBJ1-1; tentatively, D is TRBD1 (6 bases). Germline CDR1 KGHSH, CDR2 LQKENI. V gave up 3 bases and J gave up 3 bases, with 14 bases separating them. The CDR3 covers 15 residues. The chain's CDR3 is CASSPDRWRDTEAFF. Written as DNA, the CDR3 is TGTGCCAGCTCACCCGACAGGTGGCGCGACACTGAAGCTTTCTTT.

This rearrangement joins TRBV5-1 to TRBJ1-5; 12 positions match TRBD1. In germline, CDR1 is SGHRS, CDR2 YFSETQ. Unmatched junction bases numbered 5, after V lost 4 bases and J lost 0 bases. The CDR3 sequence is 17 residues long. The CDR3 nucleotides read TGCGCCAGCAGCCCCGGGACAGGGGGCTCTAGCAATCAGCCCCAGCATTTT. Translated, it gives CASSPGTGGSSNQPQHF.

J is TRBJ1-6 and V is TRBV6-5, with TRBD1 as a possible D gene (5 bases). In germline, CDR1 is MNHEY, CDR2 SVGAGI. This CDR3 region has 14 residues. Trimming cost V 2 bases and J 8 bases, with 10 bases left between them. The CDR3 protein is CASSYGGSDSPLHF. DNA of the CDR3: TGTGCCAGCAGTTACGGGGGTAGCGATTCACCCCTCCACTTT.

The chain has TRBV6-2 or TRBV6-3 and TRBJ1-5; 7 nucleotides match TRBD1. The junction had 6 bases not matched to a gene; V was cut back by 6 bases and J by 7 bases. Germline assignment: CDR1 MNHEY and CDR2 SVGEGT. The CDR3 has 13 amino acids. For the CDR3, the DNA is TGTGCCAGCAGCCTGGCAGGGGGACAGCCCCAGCATTTT. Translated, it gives CASSLAGGQPQHF.

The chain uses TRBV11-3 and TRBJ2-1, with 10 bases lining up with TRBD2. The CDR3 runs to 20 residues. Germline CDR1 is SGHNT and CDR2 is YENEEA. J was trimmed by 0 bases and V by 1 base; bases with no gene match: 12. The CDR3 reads CASSLGGSGGLRDSYNEQFF. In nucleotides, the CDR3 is TGTGCCAGCAGCTTAGGAGGTAGCGGGGGGTTACGAGACTCCTACAATGAGCAGTTCTTC.

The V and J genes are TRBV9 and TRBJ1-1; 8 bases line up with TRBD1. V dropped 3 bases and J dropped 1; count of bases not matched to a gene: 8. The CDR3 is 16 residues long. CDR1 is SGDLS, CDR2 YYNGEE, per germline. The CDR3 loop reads CASSETRDRRNTEAFF. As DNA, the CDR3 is TGTGCCAGCAGCGAGACCCGGGACAGGCGGAACACTGAAGCTTTCTTT.

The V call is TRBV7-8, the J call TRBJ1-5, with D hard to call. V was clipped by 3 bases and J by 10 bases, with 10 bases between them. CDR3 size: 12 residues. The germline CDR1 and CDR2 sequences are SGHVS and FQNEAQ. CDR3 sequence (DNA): TGTGCCAGCAGCTTTGGGGTAGGCCCCCAGCATTTT. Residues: CASSFGVGPQHF.

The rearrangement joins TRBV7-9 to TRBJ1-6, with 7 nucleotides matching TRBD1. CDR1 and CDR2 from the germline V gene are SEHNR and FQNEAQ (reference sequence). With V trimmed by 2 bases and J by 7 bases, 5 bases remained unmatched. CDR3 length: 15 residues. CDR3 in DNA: TGTGCCAGCAGCTTAAGACAGGGATGGAATTCACCCCTCCACTTT. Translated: CASSLRQGWNSPLHF. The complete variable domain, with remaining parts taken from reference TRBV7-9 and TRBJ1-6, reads DTGVSQNPRHKITKRGQNVTFRCDPISEHNRLYWYRQTLGQGPEFLTYFQNEAQLEKSRLLSDRFSAERPKGSFSTLEIQRTEQGDSAMYLCASSLRQGWNSPLHFGNGTRLTVT.

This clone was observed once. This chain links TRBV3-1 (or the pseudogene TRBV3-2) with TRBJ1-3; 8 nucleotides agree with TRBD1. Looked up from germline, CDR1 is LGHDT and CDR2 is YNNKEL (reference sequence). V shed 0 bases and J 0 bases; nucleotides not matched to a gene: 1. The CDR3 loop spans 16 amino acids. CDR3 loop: CASSQEGQVSGNTIYF. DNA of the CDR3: TGTGCCAGCAGCCAAGAGGGACAGGTCTCTGGAAACACCATATATTTT.

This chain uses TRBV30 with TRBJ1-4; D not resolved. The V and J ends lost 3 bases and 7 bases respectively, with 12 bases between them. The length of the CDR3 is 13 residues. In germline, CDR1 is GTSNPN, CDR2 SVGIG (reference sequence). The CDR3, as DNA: TGTGCCTGGAGAGGACCCCAGCCTGAAAAACTGTTTTTT. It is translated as CAWRGPQPEKLFF.

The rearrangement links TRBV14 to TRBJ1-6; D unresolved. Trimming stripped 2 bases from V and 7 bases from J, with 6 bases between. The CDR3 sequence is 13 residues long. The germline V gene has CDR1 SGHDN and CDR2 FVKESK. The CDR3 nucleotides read TGTGCCAGCAGCCAACATCTGAATTCACCCCTCCACTTT. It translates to CASSQHLNSPLHF.

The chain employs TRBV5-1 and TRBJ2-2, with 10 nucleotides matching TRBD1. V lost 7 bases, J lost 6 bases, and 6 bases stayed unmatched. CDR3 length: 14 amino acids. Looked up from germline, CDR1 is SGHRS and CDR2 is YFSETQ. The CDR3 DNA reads TGCGCCAGCGCGCCGGGACAGGGGTCCGGGGAGCTGTTTTTT. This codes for CASAPGQGSGELFF.

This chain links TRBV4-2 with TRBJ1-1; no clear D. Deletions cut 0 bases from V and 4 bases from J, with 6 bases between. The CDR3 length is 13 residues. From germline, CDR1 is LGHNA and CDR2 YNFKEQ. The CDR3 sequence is CASSQEGITEAFF. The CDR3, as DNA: TGTGCCAGCAGCCAAGAGGGGATCACTGAAGCTTTCTTT.

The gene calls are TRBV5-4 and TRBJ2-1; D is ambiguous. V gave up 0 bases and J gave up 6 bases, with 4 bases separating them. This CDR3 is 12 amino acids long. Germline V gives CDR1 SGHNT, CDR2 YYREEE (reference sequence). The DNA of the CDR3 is TGTGCCAGCAGCTTGGCCTTCAATGAGCAGTTCTTC. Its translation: CASSLAFNEQFF.

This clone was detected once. The CDR3 reads CASSKSSGQLQETQYF. The DNA of the CDR3 is TGTGCCAGCAGTAAATCGTCGGGACAACTCCAAGAGACCCAGTACTTC. The chain combines TRBV7-9 with TRBJ2-5; perhaps TRBD1 as D (6 bases). The germline V gene has CDR1 SEHNR and CDR2 FQNEAQ (reference sequence). Trimming removed 6 bases at V and 1 base at J, with 18 bases between. The CDR3 has 16 residues.

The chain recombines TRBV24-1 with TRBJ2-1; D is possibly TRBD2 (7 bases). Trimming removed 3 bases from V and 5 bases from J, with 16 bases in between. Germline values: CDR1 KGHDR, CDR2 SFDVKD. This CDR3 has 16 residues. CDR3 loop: CATSDPGGKGNNEQFF. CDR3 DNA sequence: TGTGCCACCAGTGATCCGGGGGGCAAAGGAAACAATGAGCAGTTCTTC.

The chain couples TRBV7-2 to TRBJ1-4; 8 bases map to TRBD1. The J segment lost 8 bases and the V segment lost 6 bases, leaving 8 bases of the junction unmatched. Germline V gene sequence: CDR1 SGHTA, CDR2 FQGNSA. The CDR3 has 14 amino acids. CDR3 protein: CASRSGQGGEKLFF. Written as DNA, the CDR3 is TGTGCCAGCAGATCAGGACAGGGTGGCGAAAAACTGTTTTTT.

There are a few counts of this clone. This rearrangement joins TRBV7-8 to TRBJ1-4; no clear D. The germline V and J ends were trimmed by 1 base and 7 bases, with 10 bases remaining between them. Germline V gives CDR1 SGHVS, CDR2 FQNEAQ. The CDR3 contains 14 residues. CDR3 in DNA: TGTGCCAGCAGCTTAGGGCCAGGTTTTGAAAAACTGTTTTTT. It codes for CASSLGPGFEKLFF.

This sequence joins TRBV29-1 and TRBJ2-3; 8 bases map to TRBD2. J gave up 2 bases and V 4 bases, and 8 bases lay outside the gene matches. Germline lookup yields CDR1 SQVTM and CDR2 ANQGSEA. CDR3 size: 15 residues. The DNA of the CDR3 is TGCAGCGTTGTTGTGGCGGGAGGCTACACAGATACGCAGTATTTT. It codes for CSVVVAGGYTDTQYF.